This entry is about one TCR beta chain. Its antigen is not yet known. Base qualities are not provided; no much larger clone lies one nucleotide away. The method was the immunoSEQ multiplex PCR assay. In its TCRdb copy, this immuneACCESS table keeps in-frame sequences only and misses some clones. Where compared with another copy, unresolved V genes explain less than half of these, and the others have no known cause. Within this sample are 150,000 or so clones, with 93% of them counted one time only. The ten biggest clones cover approximately 5.7% of the sample. The sample belongs to a study of control samples from healthy donors and cancer patients (dated by TCRdb to 2020 to 2021). The germline V gene (reference sequence) specifies DFQATT as CDR1 and SNEGSKA as CDR2. Inclusive of the bounding cysteine and phenylalanine, the CDR3 is 13 residues long. The entry retains the CDR3 DNA only, 39 bases that are in frame from base 1. V and J lose 3 bases and 3 bases, and a span of 12 bases separates them.

This clonotype originated in a man aged 18 to 30 in good health. Input material: blood. The receptor chain draws on TRBV20-1 and TRBJ2-7, with no D gene named confidently. The DNA is as follows: TGCAGTGCTAGTGTCACGGCAGGCTACGAGCAGTACTTC. Its amino acids are CSASVTAGYEQYF.